Each of the 32 T cell receptor beta chains below was sequenced from the same sample in a study of beta chain features in type 1 diabetes. Study-level findings and limits: All four CD4+ subsets from Type 1 diabetes patients carried moderately but significantly shorter TCRB CDR3s.

Sequencing targeted expressed TCRB transcripts, as all isolated RNA had been reverse transcribed. Profiling relied on immunoSEQ multiplex PCR, and the TCRdb table lists in-frame clones only, not all of them. The sample has about 660,000 clones, over 12% seen once. These receptors' targets are unknown. The sample taken for sequencing was naive CD4+ T cells from blood. These receptors were taken from a man between 18 and 35 years old with type 1 diabetes.

With respect to this clone: Other DNA sequences from this sample encode an identical CDR3 as well. This sequence joins TRBV2 and TRBJ2-5; no firm D call. The germline gives CDR1 SNHLY, CDR2 FYNNEI. This CDR3 has 11 amino acids. Between the trimmed V and J ends, which lost 4 bases and 5 bases, there was a span of 5 bases. CDR3 in amino acids: CASSGWETQYF. In DNA form, the CDR3 reads TGTGCCAGCAGTGGTTGGGAGACCCAGTACTTC.

The chain links TRBV7-2 to TRBJ1-2, with 12 bases identical to TRBD1. Germline V gene sequence: CDR1 SGHTA, CDR2 FQGNSA. The CDR3 has 15 residues. Losses at the gene ends were 5 bases for V and 4 bases for J; bases not matched to a gene: 5. The CDR3 reads CASSLGQGASYGYTF. The CDR3 region has the DNA TGTGCCAGCAGCCTGGGACAGGGGGCTTCCTATGGCTACACCTTC.

V is TRBV29-1 and J is TRBJ2-1; no clear D. There are 13 residues in the CDR3. Germline V gives CDR1 SQVTM, CDR2 ANQGSEA. Trimming removed 5 bases from V and 0 bases from J, with 8 bases in between. The CDR3, as DNA: TGCAGCGTTTGGGTGAGCTCCTACAATGAGCAGTTCTTC. This encodes CSVWVSSYNEQFF.

V usage is TRBV20-1 and J usage is TRBJ2-5, with D hard to call. The length of the CDR3 is 8 residues. Germline V lookup: CDR1 DFQATT, CDR2 SNEGSKA (reference sequence). The ends were cut back, 5 bases at V and 7 bases at J, with 2 bases in the middle. CDR3 nucleotide sequence: TGCAGTGCTGGGACCCAGTACTTC. Protein product: CSAGTQYF.

CDR3: CASSPDRGHIQYF. The CDR3 DNA sequence: TGTGCCAGCAGCCCCGACAGGGGACACATTCAGTACTTC. The chain links TRBV6-5 to TRBJ2-4, with TRBD1 matching 8 bases. This CDR3 has 13 residues. V lost 6 bases, J lost 8 bases, and 6 bases stayed unmatched. Per germline, CDR1 MNHEY and CDR2 SVGAGI.

The chain employs TRBV20-1 and TRBJ2-1; perhaps D is TRBD1 or TRBD2 (5 bases each). The length of the CDR3 is 11 residues. Germline CDR1 and CDR2: DFQATT and SNEGSKA (reference sequence). Trimming cost V 5 bases and J 13 bases, with 15 bases left between them. DNA for the CDR3: TGCAGTGCTGGGGACGGCATCACACAGTTCTTC. This translates into CSAGDGITQFF.

The rearrangement uses TRBV29-1 and TRBJ1-1, with 10 positions matching TRBD1. This CDR3 contains 13 residues. J was trimmed by 4 bases and V by 4 bases; bases with no gene match: 3. In germline, CDR1 is SQVTM, CDR2 ANQGSEA. The chain's CDR3 is CSVGTGGFTEAFF. CDR3 nucleotides: TGCAGCGTTGGGACAGGGGGATTCACTGAAGCTTTCTTT.

This clone was seen only a few times. V is TRBV5-1 and J is TRBJ2-3; 10 nucleotides line up with TRBD2. Germline trimming cut 2 bases from V and 3 bases from J; bases unmatched to any gene: 9. There are 17 residues in the CDR3. CDR1 and CDR2 (germline): SGHRS, YFSETQ. The CDR3 loop is CASSFPGTSARTDTQYF. In DNA form, the CDR3 reads TGCGCCAGCAGCTTCCCCGGGACTAGCGCGAGGACAGATACGCAGTATTTT.

The chain recombines TRBV15 with TRBJ1-3; D remains unclear. CDR3 length: 13 residues. Germline V gene lookup returns CDR1 LNHNV and CDR2 YYDKDF (reference sequence). The germline V and J ends were trimmed by 5 bases and 7 bases, with 12 bases remaining between them. As DNA, the CDR3 is TGTGCCACCAGCGGACCCGGTCCGAACACCATATATTTT. It translates to CATSGPGPNTIYF.

This clone turned up a few times. The V gene is TRBV30, the J gene TRBJ2-5; no clear D gene. CDR3 length: 13 amino acids. Germline CDR1 and CDR2: GTSNPN and SVGIG (reference sequence). Trimming removed 1 base from V and 2 bases from J, with 8 bases in between. DNA for the CDR3: TGTGCCTGGAGTGGATTAGGGCAAGAGACCCAGTACTTC. Protein: CAWSGLGQETQYF.

The gene calls are TRBV6-5 and TRBJ1-5; the match to TRBD1 covers 9 bases. The CDR3 is made up of 13 amino acids. The ends lost 5 bases at V and 8 bases at J; junction bases unmatched: 4. The germline V gene encodes CDR1 MNHEY and CDR2 SVGAGI. In DNA form, the CDR3 reads TGTGCCAGCAGTCCCCGGGACAGGGAGCCCCAGCATTTT. Translated: CASSPRDREPQHF.

This clone was counted a few times. The chain is built from TRBV29-1 and TRBJ1-1; 10 nucleotides align to TRBD1. V lost 6 bases to trimming and J lost 1 base; unmatched junction nucleotides: 5. CDR1 SQVTM and CDR2 ANQGSEA come from the germline V gene. This CDR3 contains 14 residues. CDR3 region: CSVPGTGANTEAFF. The CDR3 nucleotides read TGCAGCGTCCCCGGGACAGGGGCGAACACTGAAGCTTTCTTT.

In this sample, this clone turned up a few times. The chain combines TRBV5-4 with TRBJ1-1; weak D call: TRBD1 (6 bases). Trimming cost V 1 base and J 6 bases, with 13 bases left between them. The CDR3 is made up of 14 amino acids. CDR1 is SGHNT, CDR2 YYREEE, per germline (reference sequence). The DNA for the CDR3 is TGTGCCAGCAGCTTGAAGGGACAATGGCCTGAAGCTTTCTTT. It translates to CASSLKGQWPEAFF.

The chain carries TRBV28 and TRBJ2-2; the match to TRBD1 covers 8 bases. The CDR3 contains 14 residues. Germline CDR1 and CDR2: MDHEN and SYDVKM. The junction had 1 base not matched to a gene; V was cut back by 2 bases and J by 5 bases. The CDR3, as DNA: TGTGCCAGCAGTTTACAGGGGGCGACCGGGGAGCTGTTTTTT. This translates into CASSLQGATGELFF.

The chain is built from TRBV6-5 and TRBJ2-1, with unresolved D. CDR3 size: 14 residues. V gave up 7 bases and J gave up 4 bases, with 14 bases separating them. Germline CDR1 and CDR2: MNHEY and SVGAGI. This chain's CDR3 is CASTLTAMYNEQFF. The CDR3 bases are TGTGCCAGCACCCTTACCGCGATGTACAATGAGCAGTTCTTC.

The table lists this clone with a few counts. The chain combines TRBV27 with TRBJ1-1; a possible D gene is TRBD1 (5 bases). V lost 7 bases and J lost 8, with 17 bases in between. The CDR3 covers 13 residues. Germline V gene lookup returns CDR1 MNHEY and CDR2 SMNVEV (reference sequence). The CDR3 loop reads CASTPRGNGEAFF. The CDR3 DNA sequence: TGTGCCAGCACCCCACGGGGGAACGGGGAAGCTTTCTTT.

This chain links TRBV14 with TRBJ2-3; D gene ambiguous. The CDR3 has 12 amino acids. Germline-derived CDR1 and CDR2 are SGHDN and FVKESK. V was clipped by 1 base and J by 4 bases, with 3 bases between them. The CDR3 DNA reads TGTGCCAGCAGCCAAGTAGCAGATACGCAGTATTTT. Encoded protein: CASSQVADTQYF.

This clone was seen only a few times. The V and J genes are TRBV2 and TRBJ1-4; the match to TRBD1 covers 8 bases. Germline assignment: CDR1 SNHLY and CDR2 FYNNEI. Trimming took 10 bases from V and 0 from J; bases not matched to a gene: 10. CDR3 length equals 16 residues. The CDR3 bases are TGTGCCACCAAATCCGACAGGGGCGCAACTAATGAAAAACTGTTTTTT. Translated, it gives CATKSDRGATNEKLFF.

The table lists this clone with many counts. This sequence joins TRBV25-1 and TRBJ2-5; D is ambiguous. The germline gives CDR1 MGHDK, CDR2 SYGVNS. The V end was cut by 7 bases, the J end by 1 base, with 1 base between. CDR3 length: 10 amino acids. The CDR3 sequence: CASTQETQYF. CDR3 bases: TGTGCCAGCACCCAAGAGACCCAGTACTTC.

The V call is TRBV7-6, the J call TRBJ2-7; 8 nucleotides align to TRBD1. The CDR3 consists of 14 residues. The trim removed 1 base at V and 6 bases at J, leaving 5 bases unmatched. Germline-derived CDR1 and CDR2 are SGHVS and FNYEAQ. The CDR3 region has the DNA TGTGCCAGCAGCTTAGGGACAGGGATCTTCGAGCAGTACTTC. It encodes CASSLGTGIFEQYF.

This clone was detected a few times. The CDR3 spells CASRIEDAYNEQFF. The CDR3 DNA sequence: TGTGCCAGCAGAATCGAGGACGCCTACAATGAGCAGTTCTTC. This sequence joins TRBV2 and TRBJ2-1; D unresolved. There are 14 residues in the CDR3. CDR1 and CDR2 (germline): SNHLY, FYNNEI. Trimming stripped 6 bases from V and 2 bases from J, with 11 bases between.

This clone was seen a handful of times. The chain recombines TRBV29-1 with TRBJ2-3, with 7 bases matching TRBD1. The germline V gene has CDR1 SQVTM and CDR2 ANQGSEA. V trimming: 7 bases; J trimming: 6 bases; junction bases outside the gene matches: 13. The CDR3 runs to 14 residues. CDR3 nucleotides: TGCAGCGCACGCGCCGGGCAGGGGGAGGATACGCAGTATTTT. This sequence encodes CSARAGQGEDTQYF.

This clone turned up a few times. V gene TRBV18 combines with J gene TRBJ1-2; TRBD1 aligns across 7 bases. Trimming cost V 1 base and J 8 bases; bases outside gene matches: 7. The CDR3 has 14 residues. Germline-derived CDR1 and CDR2 are KGHSH and LQKENI. The CDR3 DNA is TGTGCCAGCTCACCACAGGGGGCGTGGGAAGGCTACACCTTC. Residues: CASSPQGAWEGYTF.

The gene calls are TRBV5-1 and TRBJ2-7, with 11 bases lining up with TRBD2. There are 17 residues in the CDR3. V gave up 0 bases and J gave up 5 bases; unmatched junction bases: 10. Germline V lookup: CDR1 SGHRS, CDR2 YFSETQ. The CDR3 DNA reads TGCGCCAGCAGCTTGGGGGGACTAGCGGACAACGACCACGAGCAGTACTTC. Encoded protein: CASSLGGLADNDHEQYF. The full variable domain, in which reference TRBV5-1 and TRBJ2-7 provide the parts outside the CDR3, is KAGVTQTPRYLIKTRGQQVTLSCSPISGHRSVSWYQQTPGQGLQFLFEYFSETQRNKGNFPGRFSGRQFSNSRSEMNVSTLELGDSALYLCASSLGGLADNDHEQYFGPGTRLTVT.

This clone was counted only a few times. The gene calls are TRBV7-2 and TRBJ1-5; D is possibly TRBD1 (5 bases). V was pared by 5 bases and J by 5 bases, with 13 bases between. Germline CDR1 and CDR2: SGHTA and FQGNSA. CDR3 length: 14 amino acids. This CDR3 reads CASSEGAGYQPQHF. The CDR3 bases are TGTGCCAGCAGCGAAGGGGCAGGGTATCAGCCCCAGCATTTT.

The V gene is TRBV30, the J gene TRBJ2-7; the D is unclear. Trimming left V 0 bases short and J 6 bases short, with 15 bases between. Germline lookup yields CDR1 GTSNPN and CDR2 SVGIG (reference sequence). CDR3 size: 14 residues. In nucleotides, the CDR3 is TGTGCCTGGAGTGTATCCTCGCCCCGAACCGAGCAGTACTTC. Protein sequence: CAWSVSSPRTEQYF.

The chain joins TRBV2 to TRBJ1-2; unclear D gene. Germline loops: CDR1 SNHLY, CDR2 FYNNEI. This CDR3 is 15 amino acids long. With 3 bases removed from V and 4 bases from J, the gap between germline ends came to 15 bases. The CDR3 DNA is TGTGCCAGCAGTGATGAGGAGGGTGAGGTCTATGGCTACACCTTC. It codes for CASSDEEGEVYGYTF.

The table lists this clone with a few counts. The V and J genes are TRBV18 and TRBJ1-2, with unresolved D. V was shortened by 3 bases and J by 3 bases, with 14 bases between the two germline ends. CDR1 KGHSH and CDR2 LQKENI come from the germline V gene. This CDR3 contains 15 residues. The CDR3 loop reads CASSPGPGGDYGYTF. For the CDR3, the DNA is TGTGCCAGCTCACCTGGTCCAGGCGGGGACTATGGCTACACCTTC.

This clone was observed a handful of times. The chain is built from TRBV7-2 and TRBJ2-7, with 8 bases that match TRBD1. There are 14 residues in the CDR3. Germline CDR1 and CDR2: SGHTA and FQGNSA. Trimming cost V 5 bases and J 3 bases; bases outside gene matches: 6. In nucleotides, the CDR3 is TGTGCCAGCAGCCCAGAGGGGACAGGCTACGAGCAGTACTTC. Translating gives CASSPEGTGYEQYF.

About this clone: The same CDR3 also results from other DNA sequences found in this sample. The rearrangement links TRBV5-6 to TRBJ1-1; D not resolved. This CDR3 spans 11 amino acids. The germline CDR1 and CDR2 sequences are SGHDT and YYEEEE. Trimming pared 1 base from V and 2 bases from J, leaving 0 bases between. This chain's CDR3 is CASSLNTEAFF. The CDR3 DNA follows: TGTGCCAGCAGCTTGAACACTGAAGCTTTCTTT.

In this sample, this clone turned up a few times. The chain joins TRBV9 to TRBJ2-1, with 8 bases matching TRBD2. The CDR3 totals 15 residues. The junction had 2 bases not matched to a gene; V was cut back by 0 bases and J by 3 bases. Germline V gene sequence: CDR1 SGDLS, CDR2 YYNGEE. The CDR3 spells CASSVGLAIYNEQFF. The DNA for the CDR3 is TGTGCCAGCAGCGTAGGACTAGCGATCTACAATGAGCAGTTCTTC.

Only a few counts were recorded for this clone. The J gene is TRBJ2-7, the V gene TRBV7-2; no clear D gene. This CDR3 comprises 14 residues. In germline, CDR1 is SGHTA, CDR2 FQGNSA. The V end lost 1 base, the J end lost 4 bases, and 11 bases lay between the germline ends. The CDR3: CASSLDGSEYEQYF. In DNA form, the CDR3 reads TGTGCCAGCAGCTTAGACGGTTCCGAGTACGAGCAGTACTTC.